Listed below are T cell receptor beta chains from one sample, sequenced in a study of blood T cell repertoires in COVID-19. Assay: immunoSEQ multiplex PCR; the TCRdb copy retains only in-frame clones and omits some. This table has about 30,000 clones, almost 90% appearing once. The material sequenced was peripheral blood. The receptors come from a human donor in a cohort sampled during active COVID-19. CDR3s include the opening cysteine and the closing phenylalanine or tryptophan. D genes are given only for firm matches. Some rows mark clone size as missing; the rest say once, few, many or name a class of expanded clone.

d_gene,j_gene,len,abundance,v_gene,CDR3nt,CDR3aa
.,TRBJ1-1,13,.,TRBV6-6,TGTGCCAGCAGTCTTCATTTGAACACTGAAGCTTTCTTT,CASSLHLNTEAFF
TRBD2,TRBJ2-5,17,.,TRBV10-1,TGCGCCAGCAGTGAGTCTTCAACCGGGGGGGATTCAGAGACCCAGTACTTC,CASSESSTGGDSETQYF
TRBD2,TRBJ2-7,16,.,TRBV4-2,TGTGCCAGCAGCCAAGATCGGGGACTAGCGGTTTACGAGCAGTACTTC,CASSQDRGLAVYEQYF
TRBD2,TRBJ2-7,13,.,TRBV29-1,TGCAGCGTGGGACTAGCGGGGATGGGCGAGCAGTACTTC,CSVGLAGMGEQYF
TRBD2,TRBJ2-7,16,.,TRBV11-2,TGTGCCAGCAGCTTAGATGTGGGGACTAGAGACTACGAGCAGTACTTC,CASSLDVGTRDYEQYF
.,TRBJ1-3,14,.,TRBV12-2,TGTGCAAGTACGGACAGGAGCTCTGGAAACACCATATATTTT,CASTDRSSGNTIYF
.,TRBJ1-2,15,.,TRBV11-2,TGTGCCAGCAGTCTTAACAGGAGATCTAACTATGGCTACACCTTC,CASSLNRRSNYGYTF
.,TRBJ1-6,14,few,TRBV6-4,TGTGCCAGCAGTAAGGAACAGCACAATTCACCCCTCCACTTT,CASSKEQHNSPLHF
.,TRBJ2-1,16,.,TRBV7-2,TGTGCCAGCAGCTTCTCCCGGGGGGCTTCCTACAATGAGCAGTTCTTC,CASSFSRGASYNEQFF
TRBD1,TRBJ2-5,16,.,TRBV18,TGTGCCAGCTCACCACGGCGGGACAGGGTAGGAGAGACCCAGTACTTC,CASSPRRDRVGETQYF
.,TRBJ2-1,15,.,TRBV4-1,TGCGCCAGCAGCCCCGAAGTCGGCAGGGGTAATGAGCAGTTCTTC,CASSPEVGRGNEQFF
TRBD1,TRBJ1-6,15,.,TRBV5-8,TGTGCCAGCAGGGACAGGGTATCACGGGATTCACCCCTCCACTTT,CASRDRVSRDSPLHF
TRBD1,TRBJ2-2,16,.,TRBV5-1,TGCGCCAGCAGGCTTGGGACAGGGGCGACCACCGGGGAGCTGTTTTTT,CASRLGTGATTGELFF
TRBD2,TRBJ2-1,15,.,TRBV19,TGTGCCAGTAGTCGTCTAGCGGGTTCATACAATGAGCAGTTCTTC,CASSRLAGSYNEQFF
.,TRBJ2-1,15,.,TRBV15,TGTGCCACCAGCAGAGATAGGGTACAGGGAAGGGAGCAGTTCTTC,CATSRDRVQGREQFF
.,TRBJ2-1,15,medium-sized,TRBV6-5,TGTGCCAGCAGTACAGAAGGGGGATACTACAATGAGCAGTTCTTC,CASSTEGGYYNEQFF
.,TRBJ1-2,15,.,TRBV5-1,TGCGCCAGCAGCTTGCGGGGGAGGGGGGCCTATGGCTACACCTTC,CASSLRGRGAYGYTF
TRBD1,TRBJ2-1,16,.,TRBV10-1,TGCGCCAGCAGTGACTTCGGACAGGGGGCTTACAATGAGCAGTTCTTC,CASSDFGQGAYNEQFF
.,TRBJ2-5,11,.,TRBV7-9,TGTGCCAGCAGCCCTCAAGAGACCCAGTACTTC,CASSPQETQYF
TRBD1,TRBJ1-6,14,few,TRBV7-9,TGTGCCAGCAGCTCGACAGGGGACGGATCACCCCTCCACTTT,CASSSTGDGSPLHF
.,TRBJ1-4,15,.,TRBV7-9,TGTGCCAGCAGCTTAGGAAGGGCGAGCGGTGAAAAACTGTTTTTT,CASSLGRASGEKLFF
.,TRBJ1-4,15,.,TRBV3-1/TRBV3-2,TGTGCCAGCAGCCTCTTTCGGGGGGATACTGAAAAACTGTTTTTT,CASSLFRGDTEKLFF
.,TRBJ2-7,15,.,TRBV9,TGTGCCAGCAGCCCGGGAGACTCAAGGACCTACGAGCAGTACTTC,CASSPGDSRTYEQYF
.,TRBJ1-4,11,.,TRBV12-3/TRBV12-4,TGTGCCAGCAGCCGGGGTGAAAAACTGTTTTTT,CASSRGEKLFF
.,TRBJ1-2,12,.,TRBV30,TGTGCCTGGAGTGTTCGGGCTTCGGGAGACACCTTC,CAWSVRASGDTF
.,TRBJ1-3,14,.,TRBV30,TGTGCCTGGAGTGCCGGGACTGTGGGAAACACCATATATTTT,CAWSAGTVGNTIYF
.,TRBJ1-6,14,.,TRBV18,TGTGCCAGCTCACCCCCCGTGGAGGGTTCACCCCTCCACTTT,CASSPPVEGSPLHF
TRBD2,TRBJ2-1,17,.,TRBV5-6,TGTGCCAGCAGCCCCGAGGCTGGCGGGGGAATCGGCGATGAGCAGTTCTTC,CASSPEAGGGIGDEQFF
.,TRBJ1-2,13,.,TRBV2,TGTGCCAGCAGTGAAACACAGGTCTATGGCTACACCTTC,CASSETQVYGYTF
TRBD1,TRBJ1-4,16,once,TRBV7-8,TGTGCCAGCAGCCTGATGGGGACAGGGAGCTTCGAAAAACTGTTTTTT,CASSLMGTGSFEKLFF
TRBD1,TRBJ2-3,16,.,TRBV18,TGTGCCAGCTCACCTCGGACAGGGATGGGCACAGATACGCAGTATTTT,CASSPRTGMGTDTQYF
.,TRBJ1-1,13,.,TRBV3-1/TRBV3-2,TGTGCCAGCAGCCAAGAGGGGGGGACTGAAGCTTTCTTT,CASSQEGGTEAFF
TRBD1,TRBJ1-2,14,.,TRBV10-3,TGTGCCATCAGTGAGGACCCCAGGGGGACCGGCTACACCTTC,CAISEDPRGTGYTF
.,TRBJ1-3,16,.,TRBV18,TGTGCCAGCTCACCAGAAGCTCTTTACTCTGGAAACACCATATATTTT,CASSPEALYSGNTIYF
TRBD1,TRBJ2-1,12,.,TRBV29-1,TGCAGCGTGGCCAGGACAGGTGATGAGCAGTTCTTC,CSVARTGDEQFF
TRBD1,TRBJ1-6,16,.,TRBV4-1,TGCGCCAGCAGCCAAGAAGGGACAGGGGTGGATTCACCCCTCCACTTT,CASSQEGTGVDSPLHF
.,TRBJ2-4,15,.,TRBV18,TGTGCCAGCTCACCCTTACAGGGAAGCAAAAACATTCAGTACTTC,CASSPLQGSKNIQYF
.,TRBJ2-2,14,once,TRBV9,TGTGCCAGCAGCGTAGTAGCGGCCGACGGGGAGCTGTTTTTT,CASSVVAADGELFF
TRBD2,TRBJ2-3,15,once,TRBV4-1,TGCGCCAGCAGCCAAGCTAGCGGGGGGACAGATACGCAGTATTTT,CASSQASGGTDTQYF
.,TRBJ2-7,13,.,TRBV6-5,TGTGCCAGCAGACAGGGAGCCCGAGGGGAGCAGTACTTC,CASRQGARGEQYF
.,TRBJ2-7,15,.,TRBV7-2,TGTGCCAGCAGCCAGGGGAGCAGTGGGGTCTACGAGCAGTACTTC,CASSQGSSGVYEQYF
.,TRBJ2-3,13,few,TRBV3-1/TRBV3-2,TGTGCCAGCAGCCTTCCTCCCGGAGATACGCAGTATTTT,CASSLPPGDTQYF
TRBD1,TRBJ2-2,16,.,TRBV9,TGTGCCAGCAGCGCAACAGGGGGCTGGAACACCGGGGAGCTGTTTTTT,CASSATGGWNTGELFF
.,TRBJ2-7,13,.,TRBV10-2,TGCGCCACCTGGGACACGGACCCCTACGAGCAGTACTTC,CATWDTDPYEQYF
.,TRBJ1-4,15,.,TRBV4-1,TGCGCCAGCAGCCTACAGGGAAGAGCTAATGAAAAACTGTTTTTT,CASSLQGRANEKLFF
.,TRBJ1-1,16,few,TRBV3-1/TRBV3-2,TGTGCCAGCAGCCAAGGAAGGGCGCCAGGGAGGACTGAAGCTTTCTTT,CASSQGRAPGRTEAFF
.,TRBJ1-3,16,.,TRBV9,TGTGCCAGCAGCGAACGACAGATAGTATCTGGAAACACCATATATTTT,CASSERQIVSGNTIYF
.,TRBJ2-7,11,.,TRBV14,TGTGCCAGCAGCTATACCTACGAGCAGTACTTC,CASSYTYEQYF
.,TRBJ1-5,15,.,TRBV6-1,TGTGCCAGCAGTGAAGGAGTGCAGTCGGGACAGCCCCAGCATTTT,CASSEGVQSGQPQHF
TRBD1,TRBJ1-3,15,.,TRBV10-3,TGTGCCATCACCCTGGACAGGGGCCCTGGAAACACCATATATTTT,CAITLDRGPGNTIYF